A selection of T cell receptor beta chains follows, all from one sample in a study of graft-versus-host responses after intestinal transplantation. The method was immunoSEQ multiplex PCR; TCRdb's version includes in-frame clones alone and lacks a portion of them. The table records about 90,000 clones, over 80% of them present only once. These receptors have no identified antigens. Sample: unstimulated CD8+ T cells sorted from spleen or lymph node cells, taken before intestinal transplant. Receptors were obtained from a human donor who received an intestinal transplant. Each CDR3 is given with its conserved first and last residue. Fields, in order: D gene, J gene, clone size, V gene, CDR3 DNA, CDR3 protein. A D gene is named only where the DNA matches it firmly. Not all rows give a size; the values are once, few, many and, for expanded clones, a class.

TRBD2 | TRBJ2-7 | few | TRBV11-1 | TGTGCCAGCAGCTTAGCACTAGCGGTCTACGAGCAGTACTTC | CASSLALAVYEQYF
TRBD1 | TRBJ1-1 | - | TRBV30 | TGTGCCTGGAGTTCAGGGGGCGGGTACCTTGAAGCTTTCTTT | CAWSSGGGYLEAFF
TRBD1 | TRBJ2-7 | - | TRBV10-3 | TGTGCCATCAGAAATCTTCGGGACAGTTACTACGAGCAGTACTTC | CAIRNLRDSYYEQYF
TRBD2 | TRBJ2-3 | - | TRBV7-3 | TGTGCCAGCAGCTTAGATAGCGGGGGCACAGATACGCAGTATTTT | CASSLDSGGTDTQYF
TRBD1 | TRBJ2-2 | - | TRBV30 | TGTGCCTGGAGTGTAGGGGGCGCCGGGGAGCTGTTTTTT | CAWSVGGAGELFF
- | TRBJ2-7 | once | TRBV6-6 | TGTGCCAGCAGGACGACCCTTAATGGGGCCTACGAGCAGTACTTC | CASRTTLNGAYEQYF
TRBD2 | TRBJ2-1 | few | TRBV6-6 | TGTGCCAGCAGTTACGGAGCGGGGGGGAACAATGAGCAGTTCTTC | CASSYGAGGNNEQFF
TRBD2 | TRBJ2-1 | - | TRBV6-5 | TGTGCCAGCAGTTACTCGCGGGGGACCAATGAGCAGTTCTTC | CASSYSRGTNEQFF
TRBD1 | TRBJ2-3 | - | TRBV10-1 | TGCGCCAGCAGCGGACAGGGGCCGTCCCCGGATACGCAGTATTTT | CASSGQGPSPDTQYF
TRBD1 | TRBJ2-1 | - | TRBV6-4 | TGTGCCAGCAGTGAGGGACAGGGTATCGGTGAGCAGTTCTTC | CASSEGQGIGEQFF
TRBD2 | TRBJ2-7 | - | TRBV6-5 | TGTGCCAGCAGTTACTCTACCCTAGCGGGGACTGAGCAGTACTTC | CASSYSTLAGTEQYF
- | TRBJ2-5 | - | TRBV6-5 | TGTGCCAGCAGTTACTCTGGAGCAGGGACGGAGACCCAGTACTTC | CASSYSGAGTETQYF
- | TRBJ2-7 | - | TRBV5-4 | TGTGCCAGCAGCTTGGGGACGGGCTACGAGCAGTACTTC | CASSLGTGYEQYF
- | TRBJ1-5 | - | TRBV5-5 | TGTGCCAGCAGCATACTACAGGGTCCGCATAGCAATCAGCCCCAGCATTTT | CASSILQGPHSNQPQHF
- | TRBJ1-5 | - | TRBV6-6 | TGTGCCAGCAGTTACTCGCAGGGAGGCCAGCCCCAGCATTTT | CASSYSQGGQPQHF
- | TRBJ2-1 | - | TRBV5-1 | TGCGCCAGCAGCTTGTTGGAATACAATGAGCAGTTCTTC | CASSLLEYNEQFF
TRBD1 | TRBJ1-2 | few | TRBV27 | TGTGCCAGCAGTCCTCTCCAGACAGGGGCCTATGGCTACACCTTC | CASSPLQTGAYGYTF
TRBD1 | TRBJ1-3 | - | TRBV14 | TGTGCCAGCAGCCATCTGACAGGGTGGAGCTCTGGAAACACCATATATTTT | CASSHLTGWSSGNTIYF
- | TRBJ2-3 | - | TRBV5-1 | - | CASSLVFLGFLADTQYF
- | TRBJ1-1 | - | TRBV4-1 | TGCGCCAGCAGCCGAGCAGGGGTCCCGACGAGGACTGAAGCTTTCTTT | CASSRAGVPTRTEAFF
- | TRBJ2-7 | - | TRBV2 | TGTGCCAGCAGTAGCTTTCGGGACACCACCTACGAGCAGTACTTC | CASSSFRDTTYEQYF
- | TRBJ2-1 | - | TRBV4-1 | TGCGCCAGCAGCCAGTTTTGGGGCAGGGACCTATGGTCCTACAATGAGCAGTTCTTC | CASSQFWGRDLWSYNEQFF
- | TRBJ2-7 | - | TRBV6-5 | TGTGCCAGCGGTCCGGAGGGGCCGGCCTACGAGCAGTACTTC | CASGPEGPAYEQYF
TRBD1 | TRBJ2-7 | - | TRBV27 | TGTGCCAGCAGTTTAGGAGGGGACAGGGACCACGAGCAGTACTTC | CASSLGGDRDHEQYF
TRBD1 | TRBJ2-7 | - | TRBV27 | TGTGCCAGCAATCCAGGACAGGAAGGGGGGACAGGCTACGAGCAGTACTTC | CASNPGQEGGTGYEQYF
TRBD1 | TRBJ1-4 | - | TRBV7-9 | TGTGCCAGCAGCTCCCACAGGGGCCGAGACGGAAAACTGTTTTTT | CASSSHRGRDGKLFF
TRBD2 | TRBJ2-1 | - | TRBV5-8 | TGTGCCAGCAGCTTAGGCCGTAGCGGGAGGGGCTCCTACAATGAGCAGTTCTTC | CASSLGRSGRGSYNEQFF
TRBD2 | TRBJ2-3 | - | TRBV27 | TGTGCCAGCACCACTAGCGGGGGGGATGGGACAGATACGCAGTATTTT | CASTTSGGDGTDTQYF
- | TRBJ2-3 | once | TRBV14 | TGTGCCAGCAGCCAAGATCATCTGGGGGCAGATACGCAGTATTTT | CASSQDHLGADTQYF
- | TRBJ2-5 | - | TRBV12-2 | TGTGCAAGTCGCTTAGGACAGGTAGGAAAGACCCAGTACTTC | CASRLGQVGKTQYF
TRBD2 | TRBJ2-7 | - | TRBV28 | TGTGCCAGCAGTCCCATAGCGGGAGAGAGCTCCTACGAGCAGTACTTC | CASSPIAGESSYEQYF
TRBD1 | TRBJ1-2 | - | TRBV5-6 | TGTGCCAGCAGCCGCGACAGGGGCGGGCTTTTCGTCTATGGCTACACCTTC | CASSRDRGGLFVYGYTF
TRBD1 | TRBJ1-6 | - | TRBV10-2 | TGCGCCACCCAGGGGGCTGGCTCACCCCTCCACTTT | CATQGAGSPLHF
- | TRBJ2-1 | - | TRBV2 | TGTGCCAGCAGTGAAGCGGGGGGACCCGCTTGGAATGAGCAGTTCTTC | CASSEAGGPAWNEQFF
- | TRBJ1-3 | once | TRBV27 | TGTGCCAGCAGTCTGTCCTACTCTGGAAACACCATATATTTT | CASSLSYSGNTIYF
- | TRBJ2-7 | once | TRBV6-5 | TGTGCCAGCAGGGGTTCCCCCCTCTACGAGCAGTACTTC | CASRGSPLYEQYF
TRBD1 | TRBJ1-4 | - | TRBV2 | TGTGCCAGCATAAGACAGGGGGGTTGGAGCGCTAATGAAAAACTGTTTTTT | CASIRQGGWSANEKLFF
- | TRBJ2-3 | - | TRBV19 | TGTGCCAGTAGTAGCAGGCCAGATACGCAGTATTTT | CASSSRPDTQYF
TRBD1 | TRBJ2-7 | - | TRBV7-9 | TGTGCCAGCAGCTTTGATGGCAGGGGGCTCTACGAGCAGTACTTC | CASSFDGRGLYEQYF
TRBD2 | TRBJ2-1 | few | TRBV27 | TGTGCCAGCAGTTTATCGGGGCTAGCGGGGTTTGATGAGCAGTTCTTC | CASSLSGLAGFDEQFF
- | TRBJ2-7 | - | TRBV27 | TGTGCCAGCAGTTCATCGGCAGGGAGGTCGGACGAGCAGTACTTC | CASSSSAGRSDEQYF
- | TRBJ1-5 | - | TRBV4-1 | TGCGCCAGCAGCCAAGATAGGGTGGGAGCTTATAGCAATCAGCCCCAGCATTTT | CASSQDRVGAYSNQPQHF
- | TRBJ1-5 | - | TRBV15 | TGTGCCACCAGCGGAGACAGGTATAGCAATCAGCCCCAGCATTTT | CATSGDRYSNQPQHF
TRBD1 | TRBJ1-4 | - | TRBV19 | TGTGCCAGTAGTATAACCGGGACAGCAACTAATGAAAAACTGTTTTTT | CASSITGTATNEKLFF
- | TRBJ2-5 | few | TRBV2 | TGTGCCAGCAGTGAAGGAGGGGGGGCCGGAGAGACCCAGTACTTC | CASSEGGGAGETQYF
- | TRBJ2-5 | - | TRBV6-5 | TGTGCCAGCAGTTCGCTTGGAGGGCAGACCCAGTACTTC | CASSSLGGQTQYF
- | TRBJ1-1 | - | TRBV4-2 | TGTGCCAGCAGCCAACCGGGGAAGGACACTGAAGCTTTCTTT | CASSQPGKDTEAFF
- | TRBJ1-4 | - | TRBV6-5 | TGTGCCAGCAGTCCACTCCTTAATGAAAAACTGTTTTTT | CASSPLLNEKLFF
- | TRBJ2-7 | few | TRBV6-5 | TGTGCCAGCAGTTACGGCACCTACGAGCAGTACTTC | CASSYGTYEQYF
- | TRBJ2-3 | once | TRBV6-5 | TGTGCCAGCAGTGCCCTAGGTCGGGGGCCAGATACGCAGTATTTT | CASSALGRGPDTQYF
- | TRBJ1-5 | few | TRBV5-4 | TGTGCCAGCAGCGTGGACAGCAATCAGCCCCAGCATTTT | CASSVDSNQPQHF
- | TRBJ1-4 | - | TRBV4-1 | TGCGCCAGCAGCCAAGTACAGGGTCTTAATGAAAAACTGTTTTTT | CASSQVQGLNEKLFF